Below, 18 T cell receptor beta chains from the same sample are listed, as sequenced in a study of cytomegalovirus exposure and HLA in healthy donors. 13 Jbeta primers and 60 Vbeta primers were used for the PCR. TCRdb keeps only in-frame clones here, not all; method: immunoSEQ multiplex PCR. The table shows approximately 190,000 clones, with approximately 70% occurring only once. Sequencing input: PBMCs. These receptors were obtained from a young woman in good health and CMV-seronegative.

The genes are TRBV5-1 and TRBJ2-5; tentatively, D is TRBD2 (5 bases). Trimming pared 3 bases from V and 4 bases from J, leaving 16 bases between. The germline V gene encodes CDR1 SGHRS and CDR2 YFSETQ. The CDR3 length is 15 residues. CDR3 residues: CASSSAGSGRETQYF. CDR3 bases: TGCGCCAGCAGCTCGGCGGGTTCGGGTCGAGAGACCCAGTACTTC.

About this clone itself: Other DNA sequences within the sample encode an identical CDR3. This chain links TRBV27 with TRBJ2-7; no definite D call. Trimming took 2 bases from V and 0 from J, leaving 5 bases between them. Germline V gene sequence: CDR1 MNHEY, CDR2 SMNVEV (reference sequence). The CDR3 runs 13 residues. The CDR3 here is CASSLTVSYEQYF. The DNA of the CDR3 is TGTGCCAGCAGTTTAACAGTCTCCTACGAGCAGTACTTC.

This clone was observed a handful of times. The gene calls are TRBV25-1 and TRBJ1-3, with D perhaps TRBD1 (6 bases). CDR3 length equals 11 residues. Germline V gene data show CDR1 as MGHDK and CDR2 as SYGVNS. The germline V and J ends were trimmed by 6 bases and 7 bases, with 7 bases remaining between them. CDR3 in DNA: TGTGCCAGCAGGAGGGGGAACACCATATATTTT. Its protein product is CASRRGNTIYF.

The CDR3 region is CASSQETSGRGDTQYF. The CDR3 DNA follows: TGCGCCAGCAGCCAGGAGACTAGCGGGAGGGGAGATACGCAGTATTTT. V usage is TRBV4-1 and J usage is TRBJ2-3; TRBD2 agrees at 14 bases. Germline trimming cut 3 bases from V and 5 bases from J; bases unmatched to any gene: 4. Germline V gene lookup returns CDR1 MGHRA and CDR2 YSYEKL. The CDR3 is made up of 16 amino acids.

The rearrangement uses TRBV5-6 and TRBJ2-7; TRBD2 matches at 12 bases. The CDR3 covers 15 residues. After removal of 5 bases from V and 2 bases from J, the junction contained 5 bases not matched to a gene. Germline loops: CDR1 SGHDT, CDR2 YYEEEE. CDR3 in amino acids: CASSQLAGGTYEQYF. The CDR3 bases are TGTGCCAGCAGTCAACTAGCGGGAGGAACCTACGAGCAGTACTTC.

This CDR3 is CASSLERGPSWRVVGYTF. The CDR3 nucleotides read TGTGCCAGCAGCTTAGAGCGCGGCCCGAGTTGGAGGGTCGTCGGCTACACCTTC. This chain links TRBV7-9 with TRBJ1-2; D call uncertain. Trimming took off 1 base at V and 8 bases at J, with 26 bases between the two ends. CDR3 length equals 18 residues. Germline assignment: CDR1 SEHNR and CDR2 FQNEAQ (reference sequence). Filled out from reference TRBV7-9 and TRBJ1-2, the complete variable domain reads DTGVSQNPRHKITKRGQNVTFRCDPISEHNRLYWYRQTLGQGPEFLTYFQNEAQLEKSRLLSDRFSAERPKGSFSTLEIQRTEQGDSAMYLCASSLERGPSWRVVGYTFGSGTRLTVV.

The rearrangement links TRBV7-6 to TRBJ2-2; 9 nucleotides line up with TRBD2. After removal of 0 bases from V and 6 bases from J, the junction contained 8 bases not matched to a gene. The CDR3 spans 17 residues. Germline V gives CDR1 SGHVS, CDR2 FNYEAQ. The CDR3 DNA sequence: TGTGCCAGCAGCTTAGCGTTGAATAGCGGGAGAGCCGGGGAGCTGTTTTTT. It yields the protein CASSLALNSGRAGELFF.

This chain uses TRBV27 with TRBJ1-2; D uncertain. This CDR3 contains 13 residues. V was trimmed by 0 bases and J by 3 bases, leaving 5 bases between them. CDR1 MNHEY and CDR2 SMNVEV come from the germline V gene (reference sequence). CDR3 residues: CASSLSGYYGYTF. CDR3 nucleotides: TGTGCCAGCAGTTTATCGGGCTACTATGGCTACACCTTC.

V usage is TRBV9 and J usage is TRBJ2-1, with D maybe TRBD2 (6 bases). Trimming left V 0 bases short and J 9 bases short, with 10 bases between. CDR3 length: 13 residues. Germline V gives CDR1 SGDLS, CDR2 YYNGEE. The CDR3 DNA sequence: TGTGCCAGCAGCGTAGGCCGGGAGTTTGAGCAGTTCTTC. It specifies CASSVGREFEQFF.

The chain joins TRBV29-1 to TRBJ1-4, with D unresolved. Germline loops: CDR1 SQVTM, CDR2 ANQGSEA. V dropped 1 base and J dropped 4 bases, with 13 bases sitting between them. The CDR3 contains 15 residues. CDR3 bases: TGCAGCGTTGAAGCCTCCGGGAGCCATAATGAAAAACTGTTTTTT. This gives the protein CSVEASGSHNEKLFF.

V and J are TRBV5-6 and TRBJ1-5; TRBD1 is a possible D gene (5 bases). Germline assignment: CDR1 SGHDT and CDR2 YYEEEE. V was pared by 3 bases and J by 4 bases, with 14 bases between. The CDR3 runs 15 residues. The CDR3 spells CASSSRPGGNQPQHF. The DNA of the CDR3 is TGTGCCAGCAGCTCGAGGCCTGGGGGGAATCAGCCCCAGCATTTT.

This sequence joins TRBV7-3 and TRBJ2-4; the match to TRBD1 covers 9 bases. Germline values: CDR1 SGHTA, CDR2 FQGTGA. With V trimmed by 5 bases and J by 3 bases, 8 bases remained unmatched. This CDR3 is 16 amino acids long. CDR3 region: CASSNTGGADKNIQYF. CDR3 coding DNA: TGTGCCAGCAGCAACACAGGGGGCGCAGACAAAAACATTCAGTACTTC.

The chain combines TRBV30 with TRBJ1-5; TRBD1 matches 7 bases. Germline-derived CDR1 and CDR2 are GTSNPN and SVGIG (reference sequence). Trimming at V came to 2 bases and at J to 4 bases, leaving 2 bases not matched to a gene. The CDR3 is made up of 13 amino acids. DNA of the CDR3: TGTGCCTGGAGTCAACAGGGGAATCAGCCCCAGCATTTT. It yields the protein CAWSQQGNQPQHF.

This clone was seen only a few times. The genes are TRBV13 and TRBJ2-5, with D possibly TRBD1 on 6 matching bases. Gene TRBJ2-7 matches the end of the DNA better, so the J call may be wrong. Germline V CDR1 and CDR2: PRHDT, FYEKMQ (reference sequence). The CDR3 totals 14 residues. CDR3 nucleotide sequence: TGTGCCAGCAGCCCCGAGGACAGAACCTACGAGCAGTACTTC. Translation gives CASSPEDRTYEQYF.

On this clone: The sample carries other DNA sequences with the same CDR3. The gene calls are TRBV29-1 and TRBJ2-1; 12 bases line up with TRBD2. CDR1 and CDR2 from the germline V gene are SQVTM and ANQGSEA. This CDR3 region has 13 residues. Trimming at V came to 4 bases and at J to 9 bases, leaving 4 bases not matched to a gene. CDR3 residues: CSVGLAGEGEQFF. In DNA form, the CDR3 reads TGCAGCGTTGGACTAGCGGGGGAGGGTGAGCAGTTCTTC.

The V gene is TRBV4-1, the J gene TRBJ2-1; 13 nucleotides line up with TRBD2. Germline CDR1 MGHRA, CDR2 YSYEKL. The CDR3 is made up of 18 amino acids. After removal of 0 bases from V and 4 bases from J, the junction contained 6 bases not matched to a gene. CDR3 region: CASSQDRTSGRRYNEQFF. The CDR3 DNA reads as TGCGCCAGCAGCCAAGATCGGACTAGCGGGAGAAGGTACAATGAGCAGTTCTTC.

CDR3 DNA sequence: TGTGCCAGCAGTTTCGGGACTAGCCCCAAGCAGTACTTC. Its translation: CASSFGTSPKQYF. The chain joins TRBV27 to TRBJ2-7; 9 nucleotides agree with TRBD2. The CDR3 consists of 13 residues. Trimming took 3 bases from V and 8 from J; bases not matched to a gene: 5. In germline, CDR1 is MNHEY, CDR2 SMNVEV (reference sequence).

The J gene is TRBJ2-3, the V gene TRBV9, with D perhaps TRBD2 (7 bases). This CDR3 is built from 14 residues. The V gene lost 4 bases and the J gene lost 5 bases, with 14 bases spanning the gap. The germline CDR1 and CDR2 sequences are SGDLS and YYNGEE. The CDR3 is CASSFPGGLDTQYF. As DNA, the CDR3 is TGTGCCAGCAGCTTTCCCGGGGGGCTAGATACGCAGTATTTT.